The clone carrying this TCR beta chain showed up just a few times. Its antigen remains unidentified. This sample is drawn from a study of CD8+ T cells in alopecia areata. Overall study findings and caveats: Resident alphabeta T cells of normal skin are also sequenced in scalp samples.

RNA was extracted and reverse transcribed into cDNA as the sequencing template. This table comes from immunoSEQ multiplex PCR, and its TCRdb copy is limited to in-frame clones, with some not included. The sample lists 65,000 to 75,000 clones; approximately 30% were seen once. The trim removed 5 bases at V and 6 bases at J, leaving 10 bases unmatched. Germline V gene data show CDR1 as MNHEY and CDR2 as SVGAGI. The CDR3 consists of 15 residues. As for treatment: oral pan-JAK inhibitor, 5-10 mg twice daily. The gene calls are TRBV6-5 and TRBJ1-1, with TRBD1 matching 9 bases. The sequence was collected from a human donor with alopecia areata. The source was CD8+ T cells sorted from blood, collected at week 4, from a patient treated with tofacitinib. The CDR3 loop is CASSAGTGFFSEAFF. CDR3 sequence (DNA): TGTGCCAGCAGTGCCGGGACAGGGTTTTTTTCTGAAGCTTTCTTT.